The source of this T cell receptor (beta chain) is a study of T cell responses to AZD1222 COVID-19 vaccine. At the level of the study: Pooled samples include second doses given at about 4 or 12 weeks. Study conclusions and caveats: No day 14 peak samples; only post-peak repertoires were characterized.

V was shortened by 4 bases and J by 3 bases, with 16 bases between the two germline ends. CDR3 size: 16 residues. Germline V gives CDR1 LNHDA, CDR2 SQIVND (reference sequence). Clones were sequenced by immunoSEQ multiplex PCR, and TCRdb holds only the in-frame ones, with some missing. The top ten hold around 4.7% of the sample, which has 120,000 to 150,000 clones, 85% to 95% seen once. Details on this clone: Its target is unknown.

The TCR originated in an adult in good health. This specimen consisted of peripheral blood, obtained on day 0 of AZD1222 vaccination. The chain combines TRBV19 with TRBJ1-5; D is unresolved. The DNA for the CDR3 is TGTGCCAGTAGTACCGAAGACGGGCGGGTCAATCAGCCCCAGCATTTT. This sequence encodes CASSTEDGRVNQPQHF.